This TCR beta chain was identified during a study of cytomegalovirus exposure and HLA in healthy donors. Notes on the study in general: DRB1 had the most TCR associations and HLA-C the fewest, a later analysis found, with rates varying by HLA locus.

With 60 Vbeta and 13 Jbeta primers, the PCR was carried out. Libraries were prepared by immunoSEQ multiplex PCR; TCRdb keeps only in-frame clonotypes and omits some of them. This sample has about 180,000 clones, with 82% found just once. In regard to this clone: What it recognizes is unknown.

Germline CDR1 is MGHDK and CDR2 is SYGVNS. The V end lost 5 bases, the J end lost 5 bases, and 13 bases lay between the germline ends. CDR3 length: 14 residues. The chain links TRBV25-1 to TRBJ2-1; no clear D. Input material: PBMCs. The receptor's source is a man aged 35-49 years in good health and CMV-seronegative. CDR3 in amino acids: CASSQTSTNNEQFF. DNA of the CDR3: TGTGCCAGCAGTCAGACATCCACCAACAATGAGCAGTTCTTC.